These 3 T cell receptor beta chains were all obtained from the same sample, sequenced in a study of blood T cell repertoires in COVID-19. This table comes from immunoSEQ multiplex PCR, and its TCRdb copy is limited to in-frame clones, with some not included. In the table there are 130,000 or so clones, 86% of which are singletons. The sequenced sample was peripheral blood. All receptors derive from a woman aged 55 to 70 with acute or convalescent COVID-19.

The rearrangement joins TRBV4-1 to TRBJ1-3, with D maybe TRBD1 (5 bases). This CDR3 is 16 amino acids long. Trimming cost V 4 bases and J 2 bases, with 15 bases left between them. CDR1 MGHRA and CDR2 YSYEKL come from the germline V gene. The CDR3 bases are TGCGCCAGCAGCCCAAGTCCGACAGTGCCTGGAAACACCATATATTTT. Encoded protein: CASSPSPTVPGNTIYF.

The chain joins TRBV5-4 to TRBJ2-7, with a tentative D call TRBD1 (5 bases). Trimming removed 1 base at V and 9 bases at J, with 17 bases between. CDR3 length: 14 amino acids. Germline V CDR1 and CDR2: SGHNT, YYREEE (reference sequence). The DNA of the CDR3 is TGTGCCAGCAGCTTGAGTATCGACAGTCCGGGGCAGTACTTC. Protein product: CASSLSIDSPGQYF.

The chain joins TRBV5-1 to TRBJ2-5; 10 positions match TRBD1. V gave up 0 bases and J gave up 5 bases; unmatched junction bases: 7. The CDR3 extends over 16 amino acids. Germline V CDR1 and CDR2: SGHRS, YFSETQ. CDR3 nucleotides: TGCGCCAGCAGCTTGGCTGGGACAGGGGCGTTGGAGACCCAGTACTTC. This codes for CASSLAGTGALETQYF.